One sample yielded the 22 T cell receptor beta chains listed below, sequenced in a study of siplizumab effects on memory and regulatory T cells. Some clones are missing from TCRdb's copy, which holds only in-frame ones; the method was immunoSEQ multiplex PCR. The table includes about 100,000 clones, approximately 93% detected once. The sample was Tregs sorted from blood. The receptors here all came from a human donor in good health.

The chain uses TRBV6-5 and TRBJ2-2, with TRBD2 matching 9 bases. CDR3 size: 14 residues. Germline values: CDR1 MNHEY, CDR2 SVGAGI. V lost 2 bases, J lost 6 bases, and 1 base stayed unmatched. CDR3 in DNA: TGTGCCAGCAGTTACGGCGGGAGGGCCGGGGAGCTGTTTTTT. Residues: CASSYGGRAGELFF.

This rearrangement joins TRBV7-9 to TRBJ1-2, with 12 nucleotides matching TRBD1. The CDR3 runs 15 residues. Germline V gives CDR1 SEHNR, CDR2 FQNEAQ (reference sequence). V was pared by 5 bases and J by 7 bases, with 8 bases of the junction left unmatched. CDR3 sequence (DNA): TGTGCCAGCAGCCCGAGGGGACAGGGGGCTGGTGGCTACACCTTC. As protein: CASSPRGQGAGGYTF. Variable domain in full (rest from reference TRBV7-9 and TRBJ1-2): DTGVSQNPRHKITKRGQNVTFRCDPISEHNRLYWYRQTLGQGPEFLTYFQNEAQLEKSRLLSDRFSAERPKGSFSTLEIQRTEQGDSAMYLCASSPRGQGAGGYTFGSGTRLTVV.

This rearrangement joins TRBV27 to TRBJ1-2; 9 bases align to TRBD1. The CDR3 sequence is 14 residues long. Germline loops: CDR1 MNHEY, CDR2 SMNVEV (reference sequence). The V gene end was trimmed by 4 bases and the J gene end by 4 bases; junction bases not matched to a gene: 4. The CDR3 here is CASSSDRGFYGYTF. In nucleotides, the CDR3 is TGTGCCAGCAGTTCGGACAGGGGCTTCTATGGCTACACCTTC.

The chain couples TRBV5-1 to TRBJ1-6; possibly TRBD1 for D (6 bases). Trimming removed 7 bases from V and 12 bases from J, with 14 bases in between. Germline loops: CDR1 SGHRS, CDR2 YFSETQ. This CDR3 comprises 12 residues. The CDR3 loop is CASHEEGQPLHF. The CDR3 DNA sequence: TGCGCCAGCCACGAGGAGGGACAACCCCTCCACTTT. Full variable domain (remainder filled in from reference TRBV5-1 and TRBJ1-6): KAGVTQTPRYLIKTRGQQVTLSCSPISGHRSVSWYQQTPGQGLQFLFEYFSETQRNKGNFPGRFSGRQFSNSRSEMNVSTLELGDSALYLCASHEEGQPLHFGNGTRLTVT.

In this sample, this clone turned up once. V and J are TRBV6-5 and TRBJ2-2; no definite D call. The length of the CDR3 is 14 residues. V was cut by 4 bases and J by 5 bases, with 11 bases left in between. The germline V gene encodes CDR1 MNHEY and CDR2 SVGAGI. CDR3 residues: CASSSIARTGELFF. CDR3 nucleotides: TGTGCCAGCAGTTCCATAGCCAGGACCGGGGAGCTGTTTTTT.

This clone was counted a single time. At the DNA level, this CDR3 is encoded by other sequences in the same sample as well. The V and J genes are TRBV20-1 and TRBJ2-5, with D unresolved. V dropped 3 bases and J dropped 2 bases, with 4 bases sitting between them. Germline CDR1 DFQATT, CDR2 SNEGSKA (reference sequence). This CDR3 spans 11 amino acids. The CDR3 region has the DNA TGCAGTGCTAGCAGACAAGAGACCCAGTACTTC. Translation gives CSASRQETQYF.

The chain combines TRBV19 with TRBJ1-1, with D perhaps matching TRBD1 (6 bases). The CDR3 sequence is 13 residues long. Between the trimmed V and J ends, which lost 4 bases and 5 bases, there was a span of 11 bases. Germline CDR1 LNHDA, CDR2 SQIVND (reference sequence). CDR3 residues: CASSTRQVTEAFF. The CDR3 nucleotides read TGTGCCAGTAGTACCAGACAGGTTACTGAAGCTTTCTTT.

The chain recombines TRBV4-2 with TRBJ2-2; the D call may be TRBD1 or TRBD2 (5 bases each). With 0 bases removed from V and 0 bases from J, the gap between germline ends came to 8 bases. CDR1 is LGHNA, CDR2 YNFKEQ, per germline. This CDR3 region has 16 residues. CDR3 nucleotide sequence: TGTGCCAGCAGCCAAGATGGGGGAACGAACACCGGGGAGCTGTTTTTT. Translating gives CASSQDGGTNTGELFF.

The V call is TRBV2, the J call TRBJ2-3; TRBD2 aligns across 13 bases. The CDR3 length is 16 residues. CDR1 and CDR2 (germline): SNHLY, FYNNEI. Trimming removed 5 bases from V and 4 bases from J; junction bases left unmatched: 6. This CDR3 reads CASSRTSGRLADTQYF. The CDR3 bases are TGTGCCAGCAGTCGGACTAGCGGGAGACTGGCAGATACGCAGTATTTT.

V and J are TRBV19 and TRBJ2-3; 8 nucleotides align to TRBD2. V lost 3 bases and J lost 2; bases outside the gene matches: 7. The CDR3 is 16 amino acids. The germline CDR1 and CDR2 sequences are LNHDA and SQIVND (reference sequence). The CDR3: CASSMIRGGPTDTQYF. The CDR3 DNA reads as TGTGCCAGTAGTATGATTCGCGGGGGGCCCACAGATACGCAGTATTTT. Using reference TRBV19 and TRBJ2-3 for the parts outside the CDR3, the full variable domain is DGGITQSPKYLFRKEGQNVTLSCEQNLNHDAMYWYRQDPGQGLRLIYYSQIVNDFQKGDIAEGYSVSREKKESFPLTVTSAQKNPTAFYLCASSMIRGGPTDTQYFGPGTRLTVL.

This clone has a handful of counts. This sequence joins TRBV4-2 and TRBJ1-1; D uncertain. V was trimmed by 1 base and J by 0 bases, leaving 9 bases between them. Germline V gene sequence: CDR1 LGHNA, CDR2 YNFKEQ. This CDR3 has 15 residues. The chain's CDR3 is CASSQGSGMNTEAFF. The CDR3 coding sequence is TGTGCCAGCAGCCAAGGCTCGGGTATGAACACTGAAGCTTTCTTT.

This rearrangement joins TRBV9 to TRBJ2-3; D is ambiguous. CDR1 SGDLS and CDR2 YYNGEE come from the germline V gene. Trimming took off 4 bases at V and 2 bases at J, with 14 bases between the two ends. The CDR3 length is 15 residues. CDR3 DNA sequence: TGTGCCAGCAGCCTCAGTGGGGTACCCACAGATACGCAGTATTTT. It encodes CASSLSGVPTDTQYF.

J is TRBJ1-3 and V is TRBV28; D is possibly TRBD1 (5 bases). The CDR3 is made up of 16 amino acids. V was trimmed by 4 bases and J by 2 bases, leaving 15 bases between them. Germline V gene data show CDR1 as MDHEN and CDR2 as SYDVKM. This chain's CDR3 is CASSYPSREPGNTIYF. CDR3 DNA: TGTGCCAGCAGTTACCCCAGCAGGGAACCTGGAAACACCATATATTTT. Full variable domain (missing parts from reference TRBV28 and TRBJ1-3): DVKVTQSSRYLVKRTGEKVFLECVQDMDHENMFWYRQDPGLGLRLIYFSYDVKMKEKGDIPEGYSVSREKKERFSLILESASTNQTSMYLCASSYPSREPGNTIYFGEGSWLTVV.

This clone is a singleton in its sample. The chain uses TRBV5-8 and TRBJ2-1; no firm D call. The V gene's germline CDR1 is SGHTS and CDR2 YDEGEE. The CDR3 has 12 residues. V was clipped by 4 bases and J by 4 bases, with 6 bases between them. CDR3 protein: CASSQEYNEQFF. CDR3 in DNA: TGTGCCAGCAGCCAGGAGTACAATGAGCAGTTCTTC.

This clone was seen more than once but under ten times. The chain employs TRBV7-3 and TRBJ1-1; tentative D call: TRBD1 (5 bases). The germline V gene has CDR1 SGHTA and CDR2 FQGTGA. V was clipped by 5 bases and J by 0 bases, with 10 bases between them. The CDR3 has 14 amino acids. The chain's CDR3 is CASSMGPLNTEAFF. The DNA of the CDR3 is TGTGCCAGCAGCATGGGACCGTTGAACACTGAAGCTTTCTTT. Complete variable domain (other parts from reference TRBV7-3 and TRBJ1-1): GAGVSQTPSNKVTEKGKYVELRCDPISGHTALYWYRQSLGQGPEFLIYFQGTGAADDSGLPNDRFFAVRPEGSVSTLKIQRTERGDSAVYLCASSMGPLNTEAFFGQGTRLTVV.

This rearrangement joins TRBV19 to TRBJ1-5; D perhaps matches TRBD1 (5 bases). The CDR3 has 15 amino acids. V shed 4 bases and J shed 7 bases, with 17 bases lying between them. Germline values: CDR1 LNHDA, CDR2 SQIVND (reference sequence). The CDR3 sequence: CASSRGAGSDQPQHF. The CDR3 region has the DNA TGTGCCAGTAGTAGAGGCGCAGGGAGTGACCAGCCCCAGCATTTT.

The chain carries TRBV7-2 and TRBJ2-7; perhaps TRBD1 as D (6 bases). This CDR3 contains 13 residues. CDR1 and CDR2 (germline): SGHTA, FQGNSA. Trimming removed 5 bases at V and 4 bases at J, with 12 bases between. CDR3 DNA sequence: TGTGCCAGCAGCCCCGGACAGACATACGAGCAGTACTTC. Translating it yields CASSPGQTYEQYF.

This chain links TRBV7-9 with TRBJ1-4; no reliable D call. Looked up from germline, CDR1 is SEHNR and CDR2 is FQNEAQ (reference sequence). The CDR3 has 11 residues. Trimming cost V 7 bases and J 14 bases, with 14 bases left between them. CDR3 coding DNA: TGTGCCAGCACCTCGGGAGAGGTGCTGTTTTTT. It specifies CASTSGEVLFF.

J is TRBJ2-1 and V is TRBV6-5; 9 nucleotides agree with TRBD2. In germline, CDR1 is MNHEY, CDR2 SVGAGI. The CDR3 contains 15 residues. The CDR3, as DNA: TGTGTCACCCGTCCCCAGCGGGGGGTTTACAATGAGCAGTTCTTC. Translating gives CVTRPQRGVYNEQFF.

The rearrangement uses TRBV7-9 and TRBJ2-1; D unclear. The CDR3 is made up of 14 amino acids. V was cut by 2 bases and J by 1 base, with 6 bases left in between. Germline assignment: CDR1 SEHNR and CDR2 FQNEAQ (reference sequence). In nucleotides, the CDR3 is TGTGCCAGCAGCTTAACAAGGTCCTACAATGAGCAGTTCTTC. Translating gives CASSLTRSYNEQFF.

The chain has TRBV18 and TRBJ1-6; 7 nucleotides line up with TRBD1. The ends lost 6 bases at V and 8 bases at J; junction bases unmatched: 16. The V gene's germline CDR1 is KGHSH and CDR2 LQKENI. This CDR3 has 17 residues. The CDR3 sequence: CASSLSDAPGGYSPLHF. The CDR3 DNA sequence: TGTGCCAGCTCCCTCTCCGATGCCCCAGGGGGGTATTCACCCCTCCACTTT.

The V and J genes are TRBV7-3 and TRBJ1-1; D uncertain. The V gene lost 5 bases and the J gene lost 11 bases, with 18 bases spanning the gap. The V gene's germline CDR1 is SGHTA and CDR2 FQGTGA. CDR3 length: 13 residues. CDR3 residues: CASSLGPLGDAFF. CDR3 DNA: TGTGCCAGCAGCCTAGGACCACTCGGCGACGCTTTCTTT. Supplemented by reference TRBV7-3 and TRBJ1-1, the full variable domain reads GAGVSQTPSNKVTEKGKYVELRCDPISGHTALYWYRQSLGQGPEFLIYFQGTGAADDSGLPNDRFFAVRPEGSVSTLKIQRTERGDSAVYLCASSLGPLGDAFFGQGTRLTVV.